The next 32 T cell receptor beta chains were all read from a single sample in a study of T cells after yellow fever vaccination. TCRdb reprocessed the 5' RACE reads via MiXCR and lists one record per CDR3 protein. Seen here are around 400,000 distinct CDR3 sequences, 11% observed once, and the top ten hold less than 20%. Sequencing was performed on PBMCs, taken on the day of the first yellow fever vaccination. These receptors were collected from a man younger than 30 who received the YFV17D yellow fever vaccine.

This clonotype was seen a few times. This rearrangement joins TRBV6-2 or TRBV6-3 to TRBJ2-2; TRBD2 agrees at 8 bases. Trimming removed 11 bases from V and 4 bases from J; junction bases left unmatched: 9. Per germline, CDR1 MNHEY and CDR2 SVGEGT. The CDR3 is 14 residues long. The CDR3 region is CAVTRLAGTGELFF. The CDR3, as DNA: TGTGCCGTGACGCGGCTAGCGGGCACCGGGGAGCTGTTTTTT.

V usage is TRBV7-2 and J usage is TRBJ2-2; tentatively, D is TRBD1 (6 bases). Looked up from germline, CDR1 is SGHTA and CDR2 is FQGNSA. V gave up 1 base and J gave up 1 base, with 13 bases separating them. The length of the CDR3 is 17 residues. Here the CDR3 DNA reads TGTGCCAGCAGCTTAGTAAGACAGGCAGGGAACACCGGGGAGCTGTTTTTT. The encoded protein is CASSLVRQAGNTGELFF.

This clonotype was seen more than once but under ten times. This chain uses TRBV7-9 with TRBJ2-3, with a tentative D call TRBD1 (6 bases). Trimming shortened V by 1 base and J by 2 bases, and 13 bases separated the two germline ends. The CDR3 length is 16 residues. Germline V gene data show CDR1 as SEHNR and CDR2 as FQNEAQ (reference sequence). The CDR3 coding sequence is TGTGCCAGCAGCTTAGGGATTACAGGGATCACAGATACGCAGTATTTT. Its protein is CASSLGITGITDTQYF. Supplemented by reference TRBV7-9 and TRBJ2-3, the full variable domain reads DTGVSQNPRHKITKRGQNVTFRCDPISEHNRLYWYRQTLGQGPEFLTYFQNEAQLEKSRLLSDRFSAERPKGSFSTLEIQRTEQGDSAMYLCASSLGITGITDTQYFGPGTRLTVL.

This clonotype occurred a few times. The chain joins TRBV6-5 to TRBJ2-3; D perhaps matches TRBD2 (5 bases). V gave up 0 bases and J gave up 4 bases, with 17 bases separating them. Germline CDR1 and CDR2: MNHEY and SVGAGI. The CDR3 has 17 amino acids. In nucleotides, the CDR3 is TGTGCCAGCAGTTACTCGAGGGCGGTAGGGTGGGCAGATACGCAGTATTTT. Encoded protein: CASSYSRAVGWADTQYF.

The gene calls are TRBV10-3 and TRBJ1-6; D unclear. Looked up from germline, CDR1 is ENHRY and CDR2 is SYGVKD. The CDR3 is 13 residues long. With 6 bases removed from V and 6 bases from J, the gap between germline ends came to 9 bases. The CDR3 spells CAIRAGPNSPLHF. CDR3 sequence (DNA): TGTGCCATCAGGGCCGGCCCTAATTCACCCCTCCACTTT.

This clonotype was counted at least ten times. This CDR3 is CASSLGQGWNEQFF. For the CDR3, the DNA is TGTGCCAGCAGCTTGGGACAGGGGTGGAATGAGCAGTTCTTC. The V call is TRBV7-2, the J call TRBJ2-1; 10 bases match TRBD1. Trimming at V came to 3 bases and at J to 7 bases, leaving 3 bases not matched to a gene. The CDR3 has 14 residues. Looked up from germline, CDR1 is SGHTA and CDR2 is FQGNSA.

V and J are TRBV9 and TRBJ2-5, with a tentative D call TRBD1 (5 bases). The length of the CDR3 is 15 residues. Between the trimmed V and J ends, which lost 0 bases and 5 bases, there was a span of 14 bases. Per the germline V gene, CDR1 is SGDLS and CDR2 is YYNGEE. The DNA of the CDR3 is TGTGCCAGCAGCGTAGACGGAGCTTCAGGGGAGACCCAGTACTTC. Translating gives CASSVDGASGETQYF.

In this sample, this clonotype turned up a few times. The gene calls are TRBV12-5 and TRBJ1-3; TRBD1 might be the D (6 bases). This CDR3 has 11 amino acids. Trimming took 10 bases from V and 7 from J, leaving 11 bases between them. CDR1 and CDR2 from the germline V gene are LGHNT and FRNRAP. CDR3 residues: CANNRENTIYF. CDR3 coding DNA: TGTGCTAATAACAGGGAGAACACCATATATTTT. The entire variable domain, with the rest obtained from reference TRBV12-5 and TRBJ1-3, is as follows: DARVTQTPRHKVTEMGQEVTMRCQPILGHNTVFWYRQTMMQGLELLAYFRNRAPLDDSGMPKDRFSAEMPDATLATLKIQPSEPRDSAVYFCANNRENTIYFGEGSWLTVV.

The chain has TRBV20-1 and TRBJ2-1, with a tentative D call TRBD1 (6 bases). V gave up 4 bases and J gave up 6 bases, with 13 bases separating them. From germline, CDR1 is DFQATT and CDR2 SNEGSKA (reference sequence). This CDR3 contains 13 residues. The CDR3 DNA reads as TGCAGTGCTACCACTACACAGGGCAATGAGCAGTTCTTC. It encodes CSATTTQGNEQFF.

Ten or more counts support this clonotype. This chain uses TRBV7-8 with TRBJ1-6; no reliable D call. The CDR3 is made up of 14 amino acids. Looked up from germline, CDR1 is SGHVS and CDR2 is FQNEAQ. The V end was cut by 0 bases, the J end by 10 bases, with 10 bases between. This CDR3 is CASSLAGNYSPLHF. CDR3 nucleotides: TGTGCCAGCAGCTTAGCAGGAAATTACTCACCCCTCCACTTT.

This clonotype was observed a few times. The CDR3 sequence: CSVGYPQETQYF. CDR3 DNA: TGCAGCGTCGGTTACCCACAAGAGACCCAGTACTTC. V usage is TRBV29-1 and J usage is TRBJ2-5, with no clear D. V lost 6 bases and J 2 bases, leaving 10 bases between the germline ends. The length of the CDR3 is 12 residues. CDR1 and CDR2 (germline): SQVTM, ANQGSEA. Full variable domain (outside the CDR3, taken from reference TRBV29-1 and TRBJ2-5): SAVISQKPSRDICQRGTSLTIQCQVDSQVTMMFWYRQQPGQSLTLIATANQGSEATYESGFVIDKFPISRPNLTFSTLTVSNMSPEDSSIYLCSVGYPQETQYFGPGTRLLVL.

This clonotype was detected a few times. The chain joins TRBV10-3 to TRBJ2-3, with TRBD2 as a possible D gene (7 bases). There are 14 residues in the CDR3. Germline V gene data show CDR1 as ENHRY and CDR2 as SYGVKD. V was clipped by 10 bases and J by 4 bases, with 18 bases between them. The CDR3 protein is CATTGGGGADTQYF. CDR3 in DNA: TGTGCCACCACGGGGGGCGGGGGAGCAGATACGCAGTATTTT.

This clonotype was counted many times. The chain links TRBV7-2 to TRBJ2-3; no clear D gene. CDR1 and CDR2 (germline): SGHTA, FQGNSA. Trimming cost V 8 bases and J 11 bases, with 14 bases left between them. This CDR3 is built from 11 residues. The CDR3 nucleotides read TGTGCCAGCTCCCTTTTAGTCCAGCAGTATTTT. This codes for CASSLLVQQYF. The full variable domain, in which reference TRBV7-2 and TRBJ2-3 provide the parts outside the CDR3, is GAGVSQSPSNKVTEKGKDVELRCDPISGHTALYWYRQSLGQGLEFLIYFQGNSAPDKSGLPSDRFSAERTGGSVSTLTIQRTQQEDSAVYLCASSLLVQQYFGPGTRLTVL.

This clonotype was detected many times. This chain joins TRBV5-1 and TRBJ2-7, with D perhaps matching TRBD1 (5 bases). Germline CDR1 and CDR2: SGHRS and YFSETQ. CDR3 size: 13 residues. Trimming took 0 bases from V and 2 from J, leaving 6 bases between them. The CDR3, as DNA: TGCGCCAGCAGCTTGGCAGGGACCTACGAGCAGTACTTC. This gives the protein CASSLAGTYEQYF. The full variable domain, rest sourced from reference TRBV5-1 and TRBJ2-7, is KAGVTQTPRYLIKTRGQQVTLSCSPISGHRSVSWYQQTPGQGLQFLFEYFSETQRNKGNFPGRFSGRQFSNSRSEMNVSTLELGDSALYLCASSLAGTYEQYFGPGTRLTVT.

This clonotype was recorded a few times. This rearrangement joins TRBV3-1 to TRBJ2-1; 8 positions match TRBD1. The ends lost 7 bases at V and 9 bases at J; junction bases unmatched: 11. The CDR3 is 14 amino acids. The V gene's germline CDR1 is LGHDT and CDR2 YNNKEL (reference sequence). CDR3 bases: TGTGCCAGCATGACCCGGGACAGGATGGGTGAGCAGTTCTTC. Translation gives CASMTRDRMGEQFF.

This clonotype was seen a handful of times. The rearrangement links TRBV5-4 to TRBJ2-5; D is perhaps TRBD1 (7 bases). The CDR3 sequence is 15 residues long. The V gene lost 1 base and the J gene lost 5 bases, with 15 bases spanning the gap. Germline lookup yields CDR1 SGHNT and CDR2 YYREEE (reference sequence). The CDR3 DNA reads as TGTGCCAGCAGCTTGTGGAGGGGGCCCGGCGAGACCCAGTACTTC. Its translation is CASSLWRGPGETQYF.

J is TRBJ2-3 and V is TRBV15; 10 bases line up with TRBD2. Per germline, CDR1 LNHNV and CDR2 YYDKDF (reference sequence). This CDR3 has 17 residues. The J segment lost 3 bases and the V segment lost 4 bases, leaving 10 bases of the junction unmatched. The CDR3 DNA follows: TGTGCCACCAGCAAGTCACCCCTAGCGGGGGTAACAGATACGCAGTATTTT. Translation gives CATSKSPLAGVTDTQYF.

This clonotype was seen only once. This chain's CDR3 is CSALVAGGIYTGELFF. CDR3 bases: TGCAGTGCCTTAGTAGCGGGGGGCATATACACCGGGGAGCTGTTTTTT. This chain uses TRBV20-1 with TRBJ2-2; 10 bases align to TRBD2. The trim removed 6 bases at V and 3 bases at J, leaving 10 bases unmatched. This CDR3 region has 16 residues. Germline-derived CDR1 and CDR2 are DFQATT and SNEGSKA (reference sequence).

This clonotype was seen more than once but under ten times. The rearrangement links TRBV12-3 or TRBV12-4 to TRBJ1-5, with D perhaps matching TRBD1 (6 bases). Trimming removed 3 bases at V and 4 bases at J, with 13 bases between. The length of the CDR3 is 15 residues. CDR3 sequence: CASSLMQGLNQPQHF. CDR3 DNA: TGTGCCAGCAGTTTGATGCAGGGGCTAAATCAGCCCCAGCATTTT.

J is TRBJ1-1 and V is TRBV7-2; D not certain. In germline, CDR1 is SGHTA, CDR2 FQGNSA. The CDR3 totals 12 residues. The V gene lost 7 bases and the J gene lost 1 base, with 7 bases spanning the gap. CDR3 DNA: TGTGCCAGCATCAGGTCGAACACTGAAGCTTTCTTT. This sequence encodes CASIRSNTEAFF.

The chain has TRBV5-6 and TRBJ2-7; D uncertain. The CDR3 consists of 15 residues. The V gene lost 1 base and the J gene lost 3 bases, with 14 bases spanning the gap. In germline, CDR1 is SGHDT, CDR2 YYEEEE. The CDR3 DNA is TGTGCCAGCAGCTTGATGTACGAAGTTAACTACGAGCAGTACTTC. Its translation is CASSLMYEVNYEQYF.

This clonotype was seen repeatedly, ten times or more. V usage is TRBV5-1 and J usage is TRBJ2-5; D might be TRBD1 or TRBD2, each matching 5 bases. V was cut by 4 bases and J by 1 base, with 11 bases left in between. The length of the CDR3 is 14 residues. Germline V gene lookup returns CDR1 SGHRS and CDR2 YFSETQ. In DNA, the CDR3 is TGCGCCAGCAGCCCAGGGAGTACCCAAGAGACCCAGTACTTC. As protein: CASSPGSTQETQYF.

V gene TRBV7-9 combines with J gene TRBJ2-2, with D uncertain. Germline CDR1 reads SEHNR; CDR2 reads FQNEAQ (reference sequence). V dropped 3 bases and J dropped 3 bases, with 11 bases sitting between them. This CDR3 spans 15 amino acids. CDR3 in amino acids: CASSFWQRDTGELFF. The CDR3 region has the DNA TGTGCCAGCAGCTTTTGGCAGAGAGACACCGGGGAGCTGTTTTTT.

This clonotype was seen more than once but under ten times. This chain uses TRBV7-9 with TRBJ2-2; D not certain. CDR1 and CDR2 (germline): SEHNR, FQNEAQ (reference sequence). Deletions cut 7 bases from V and 6 bases from J, with 9 bases between. CDR3 length: 12 amino acids. CDR3 loop: CASTIGAGELFF. As DNA, the CDR3 is TGTGCCAGCACTATCGGCGCCGGGGAGCTGTTTTTT.

The genes are TRBV2 and TRBJ2-1; 8 nucleotides align to TRBD1. CDR3 length: 15 residues. Germline values: CDR1 SNHLY, CDR2 FYNNEI. The V and J ends lost 4 bases and 5 bases, in that order; junction bases with no gene match: 7. Here the CDR3 DNA reads TGTGCCAGCAGTGGGGCAGGGGGCGCCCACAATGAGCAGTTCTTC. This gives the protein CASSGAGGAHNEQFF. The full variable domain, rest sourced from reference TRBV2 and TRBJ2-1, is EPEVTQTPSHQVTQMGQEVILRCVPISNHLYFYWYRQILGQKVEFLVSFYNNEISEKSEIFDDQFSVERPDGSNFTLKIRSTKLEDSAMYFCASSGAGGAHNEQFFGPGTRLTVL.

The CDR3 loop is CASSYRQGGEAFF. The CDR3 region has the DNA TGTGCCAGCAGTTATAGACAGGGCGGTGAAGCTTTCTTT. The genes are TRBV6-5 and TRBJ1-1, with 7 nucleotides matching TRBD1. V lost 3 bases to trimming and J lost 7 bases; unmatched junction nucleotides: 5. Germline assignment: CDR1 MNHEY and CDR2 SVGAGI. The CDR3 totals 13 residues.

The chain carries TRBV7-2 and TRBJ2-5; unclear D gene. Germline V CDR1 and CDR2: SGHTA, FQGNSA. Deletions cut 5 bases from V and 7 bases from J, with 8 bases between. This CDR3 comprises 11 residues. In nucleotides, the CDR3 is TGTGCCAGCAGCCCGGTCAGGACCCAGTACTTC. Translation: CASSPVRTQYF.

This clonotype was picked up a small number of times. The chain recombines TRBV9 with TRBJ2-2; D might be TRBD2 (6 bases). V dropped 0 bases and J dropped 4 bases, with 13 bases sitting between them. This CDR3 is built from 16 residues. Germline CDR1 SGDLS, CDR2 YYNGEE. The CDR3 reads CASSVEEGSATGELFF. In DNA, the CDR3 is TGTGCCAGCAGCGTAGAGGAGGGGAGCGCCACCGGGGAGCTGTTTTTT.

The genes are TRBV6-2 or TRBV6-3 and TRBJ2-7; D is unresolved. This CDR3 spans 13 amino acids. CDR1 and CDR2 from the germline V gene are MNHEY and SVGEGT. V was cut by 3 bases and J by 2 bases, with 8 bases left in between. The CDR3 loop reads CASSYGITYEQYV. The CDR3 bases are TGTGCCAGCAGTTATGGGATCACCTACGAGCAGTACGTC.

In this sample, this clonotype turned up a few times. The J gene is TRBJ1-1, the V gene TRBV5-1; possibly TRBD1 for D (6 bases). The ends were cut back, 6 bases at V and 5 bases at J, with 17 bases in the middle. Per the germline V gene, CDR1 is SGHRS and CDR2 is YFSETQ. This CDR3 has 14 amino acids. In nucleotides, the CDR3 is TGCGCCAGCACTCCACAGGGTGGGGAGACTGAAGCTTTCTTT. It encodes CASTPQGGETEAFF. Based on the CDR3 plus reference TRBV5-1 and TRBJ1-1, the full variable domain is KAGVTQTPRYLIKTRGQQVTLSCSPISGHRSVSWYQQTPGQGLQFLFEYFSETQRNKGNFPGRFSGRQFSNSRSEMNVSTLELGDSALYLCASTPQGGETEAFFGQGTRLTVV.

In its sample, this clonotype was seen many times. The chain is built from TRBV18 and TRBJ1-6; D gene ambiguous. V was trimmed by 2 bases and J by 6 bases, leaving 5 bases between them. This CDR3 comprises 13 residues. Germline V gene lookup returns CDR1 KGHSH and CDR2 LQKENI. In DNA form, the CDR3 reads TGTGCCAGCTCACCAGGCTTTAATTCACCCCTCCACTTT. Protein product: CASSPGFNSPLHF.

The chain employs TRBV28 and TRBJ2-7, with D perhaps TRBD1 (5 bases). The CDR3 is 15 residues long. Germline CDR1 reads MDHEN; CDR2 reads SYDVKM. V was cut by 5 bases and J by 2 bases, with 16 bases left in between. In nucleotides, the CDR3 is TGTGCCAGCAGTCTATATGGTGGGGCAGCCTACGAGCAGTACGTC. Protein sequence: CASSLYGGAAYEQYV.